Following are 31 T cell receptor beta chains from one sample sequenced in a study of CXCR3-negative and CXCR3-positive naive CD8 T cells. The libraries of TRB cDNA were prepared using 5' RACE with UMI labels. Following a re-call of the 5' RACE reads, TCRdb has one entry per CDR3 protein and lacks DNA. In all, the sample yields more than 20,000 distinct CDR3 sequences. Specimen: naive CXCR3- CD8+ T cells from blood. Subset meaning: CD45RO-CCR7+CD27+CD95- naive CD8+ T cells lacking CXCR3 (TNR3-). These receptors were obtained from a human donor in good health. Some clones in this sample may be carry-over from other donors' samples.

The chain is built from TRBV6-2 or TRBV6-3 and TRBJ2-7. Germline CDR1 and CDR2: MNHEY and SVGEGT. The CDR3 consists of 11 residues. CDR3 sequence reads: CASSYSHEQYF.

The gene calls are TRBV27 and TRBJ2-3. The CDR3 is 12 amino acids. Germline V gene data show CDR1 as MNHEY and CDR2 as SMNVEV (reference sequence). The CDR3 is CASRVGTDTQYF.

This chain links TRBV6-2 or TRBV6-3 with TRBJ2-2; the TCRdb call, TRBD2, lacks DNA for checking. In germline, CDR1 is MNHEY, CDR2 SVGEGT. The CDR3 is made up of 16 amino acids. This chain's CDR3 is CASSSTSGGFTGELFF.

This rearrangement joins TRBV2 to TRBJ1-1. The CDR3 length is 14 residues. The germline CDR1 and CDR2 sequences are SNHLY and FYNNEI. CDR3 residues: CASSETVEWTEAFF.

The rearrangement uses TRBV7-8 and TRBJ2-7; the TCRdb call, TRBD1, lacks DNA for checking. The CDR3 length is 15 residues. Germline CDR1 and CDR2: SGHVS and FQNEAQ. CDR3 amino acids: CASSQPGQGRYEQYF.

V usage is TRBV7-3 and J usage is TRBJ1-6; the TCRdb call, TRBD1, lacks DNA for checking. This CDR3 has 13 amino acids. Germline V gene sequence: CDR1 SGHTA, CDR2 FQGTGA. CDR3 protein: CASSSGGVSPLHF.

J is TRBJ2-7 and V is TRBV12-3 or TRBV12-4. The CDR3 runs to 11 residues. The chain's CDR3 is CASSTSGEQYF.

This chain links TRBV29-1 with TRBJ2-3; checking the TCRdb D call of TRBD1 is not possible without DNA. Germline CDR1 SQVTM, CDR2 ANQGSEA. This CDR3 spans 14 amino acids. CDR3 sequence: CSVAPRTGPDTQYF.

V usage is TRBV3-1 and J usage is TRBJ2-2; TCRdb outputs TRBD1, but without DNA this stays unchecked. The CDR3 loop spans 16 amino acids. CDR1 is LGHDT, CDR2 YNNKEL, per germline (reference sequence). Here the CDR3 reads CASSQRTGGVSGELFF.

V gene TRBV7-3 combines with J gene TRBJ1-2; TCRdb outputs TRBD1, but without DNA this stays unchecked. This CDR3 has 16 amino acids. In germline, CDR1 is SGHTA, CDR2 FQGTGA. CDR3 amino acids: CASSQGPATPGYGYTF.

The chain combines TRBV7-9 with TRBJ2-7; the D call of TRBD1 rests on TCRdb alone, since no DNA is present to check it. Per the germline V gene, CDR1 is SEHNR and CDR2 is FQNEAQ (reference sequence). The CDR3 extends over 17 amino acids. The CDR3 is CASSSVGTGTLSYEQYF.

J is TRBJ2-5 and V is TRBV7-8; TCRdb calls TRBD1, which cannot be checked without DNA. The CDR3 has 14 residues. Germline loops: CDR1 SGHVS, CDR2 FQNEAQ. The CDR3 spells CASSAGQGAETQYF.

The V gene is TRBV9, the J gene TRBJ2-3. The CDR3 sequence is 15 residues long. Germline CDR1 reads SGDLS; CDR2 reads YYNGEE. The CDR3 here is CASTGGAAGTDTQYF.

The chain joins TRBV2 to TRBJ2-7. The CDR3 totals 14 residues. Germline assignment: CDR1 SNHLY and CDR2 FYNNEI. The CDR3 reads CASSARLGSYEQYF. Drawing the rest from reference TRBV2 and TRBJ2-7, the complete variable domain is EPEVTQTPSHQVTQMGQEVILRCVPISNHLYFYWYRQILGQKVEFLVSFYNNEISEKSEIFDDQFSVERPDGSNFTLKIRSTKLEDSAMYFCASSARLGSYEQYFGPGTRLTVT.

The rearrangement links TRBV29-1 to TRBJ2-2; checking the TCRdb D call of TRBD2 is not possible without DNA. This CDR3 comprises 14 residues. The germline gives CDR1 SQVTM, CDR2 ANQGSEA. The CDR3 protein is CSVEKLAATGKLFF.

The chain links TRBV4-1 to TRBJ1-2; no DNA is available, so the TRBD1 call from TCRdb remains unchecked. Germline CDR1 is MGHRA and CDR2 is YSYEKL. The CDR3 totals 19 residues. This CDR3 is CASSQESDDRGAVNYGYTF.

V is TRBV28 and J is TRBJ2-7; with no DNA, the TCRdb D assignment of TRBD2 cannot be verified. CDR1 and CDR2 from the germline V gene are MDHEN and SYDVKM. The CDR3 covers 17 residues. CDR3 residues: CASTTPGLAGGSWEQYF. Variable domain in full (rest from reference TRBV28 and TRBJ2-7): DVKVTQSSRYLVKRTGEKVFLECVQDMDHENMFWYRQDPGLGLRLIYFSYDVKMKEKGDIPEGYSVSREKKERFSLILESASTNQTSMYLCASTTPGLAGGSWEQYFGPGTRLTVT.

V and J are TRBV6-5 and TRBJ1-1. In germline, CDR1 is MNHEY, CDR2 SVGAGI. This CDR3 comprises 11 residues. This CDR3 reads CASSYSTEAFF.

The chain is built from TRBV4-1 and TRBJ2-7; TCRdb names TRBD1, which stays unverified in the absence of DNA. The CDR3 consists of 14 residues. Germline V gene data show CDR1 as MGHRA and CDR2 as YSYEKL. This CDR3 reads CASSQGAGAYEQYF.

The rearrangement uses TRBV2 and TRBJ2-7; TCRdb gives TRBD1 as the D gene, but with no DNA this cannot be confirmed. The germline V gene has CDR1 SNHLY and CDR2 FYNNEI. The CDR3 has 13 amino acids. CDR3: CASEGTGDYEQYF.

V usage is TRBV28 and J usage is TRBJ1-1; checking the TCRdb D call of TRBD1 is not possible without DNA. The CDR3 is 14 residues long. Germline assignment: CDR1 MDHEN and CDR2 SYDVKM. CDR3 sequence: CASSLWAQGSEAFF. Full variable domain (outside the CDR3, taken from reference TRBV28 and TRBJ1-1): DVKVTQSSRYLVKRTGEKVFLECVQDMDHENMFWYRQDPGLGLRLIYFSYDVKMKEKGDIPEGYSVSREKKERFSLILESASTNQTSMYLCASSLWAQGSEAFFGQGTRLTVV.

The CDR3 here is CASSKWGQEAYEQYF. V is TRBV21-1 and J is TRBJ2-7; TCRdb calls TRBD1, which cannot be checked without DNA. TRBV21-1 is a pseudogene segment. There are 15 residues in the CDR3.

The chain joins TRBV7-9 to TRBJ2-5; TCRdb's D call, TRBD2, is unchecked because there is no DNA. Germline loops: CDR1 SEHNR, CDR2 FQNEAQ (reference sequence). The CDR3 extends over 17 amino acids. CDR3 residues: CASSSAGTSGDQETQYF.

This sequence joins TRBV7-9 and TRBJ1-5. The germline CDR1 and CDR2 sequences are SEHNR and FQNEAQ (reference sequence). CDR3 size: 14 residues. The CDR3 spells CASSLGLGKQPQHF.

V gene TRBV29-1 combines with J gene TRBJ1-1. Germline V gene lookup returns CDR1 SQVTM and CDR2 ANQGSEA. This CDR3 is built from 14 residues. The CDR3 here is CSVVSTGEFTEAFF.

The chain carries TRBV7-9 and TRBJ2-3; TCRdb reports TRBD2, a call that lacks DNA to check it against. The length of the CDR3 is 17 residues. Per the germline V gene, CDR1 is SEHNR and CDR2 is FQNEAQ (reference sequence). CDR3 residues: CASSLEERGIPTDTQYF.

The chain couples TRBV28 to TRBJ2-7; TCRdb indicates TRBD1, and absent DNA this call remains unverified. Germline CDR1 and CDR2: MDHEN and SYDVKM. The CDR3 is 14 residues long. The CDR3 sequence is CASRSGQSAYEQYF.

The chain couples TRBV29-1 to TRBJ2-3; TCRdb lists TRBD1, though no DNA is available to test this call. The CDR3 totals 16 residues. CDR1 and CDR2 (germline): SQVTM, ANQGSEA. The CDR3 loop is CSVASLTGSSTDTQYF.

The CDR3 reads CAWRQGYTEAFF. V and J are TRBV30 and TRBJ1-1; TCRdb selects TRBD1, and the lack of DNA leaves this call unchecked. The germline gives CDR1 GTSNPN, CDR2 SVGIG (reference sequence). The CDR3 has 12 residues.

The chain has TRBV4-3 and TRBJ2-1; with no DNA, the TCRdb D assignment of TRBD1 cannot be verified. In germline, CDR1 is LGHNA, CDR2 YSLEER. The CDR3 contains 16 residues. Here the CDR3 reads CASSQDPRAYFDEQFF.

The rearrangement joins TRBV5-1 to TRBJ2-7. This CDR3 is built from 14 residues. The germline V gene encodes CDR1 SGHRS and CDR2 YFSETQ. CDR3 in amino acids: CASRKAEGTYEQYF.